These 30 T cell receptor beta chains originate from one sample sequenced in a study of response to subunit inactivated influenza vaccine. TCRdb recomputed calls from the RT-PCR reads with MiXCR, one row per CDR3 protein. The table lists 650,000 to 800,000 distinct CDR3 sequences, around 13% of them singletons. Specimen: PBMCs from blood, collected approximately 15 days before vaccination. These TCRs come from a man aged 50 to 60 who received an inactivated influenza vaccine.

The V call is TRBV11-1, the J call TRBJ2-3; TRBD2 might be the D (5 bases). V shed 3 bases and J shed 2 bases, with 21 bases lying between them. Germline V gene sequence: CDR1 SGHAT, CDR2 FQDESV (reference sequence). This CDR3 region has 18 residues. The chain's CDR3 is CASSFGGGTDLTTDTQYF. CDR3 bases: TGTGCCAGCAGCTTCGGTGGAGGTACTGACTTAACCACAGATACGCAGTATTTT.

This chain connects TRBV7-2 to TRBJ2-2; D possibly corresponds to TRBD2 (6 bases). Deletions cut 1 base from V and 4 bases from J, with 13 bases between. The CDR3 consists of 16 residues. Germline V lookup: CDR1 SGHTA, CDR2 FQGNSA. Written as DNA, the CDR3 is TGTGCCAGCAGCTTAGGACCAGCTAGCGTCACCGGGGAGCTGTTTTTT. Protein sequence: CASSLGPASVTGELFF.

This clonotype was counted a few times. The chain carries TRBV28 and TRBJ1-5; no definite D call. The CDR3 loop spans 11 amino acids. V shed 8 bases and J shed 4 bases, with 6 bases lying between them. Germline CDR1 and CDR2: MDHEN and SYDVKM. CDR3 residues: CASSENQPQHF. CDR3 coding DNA: TGTGCCAGCTCGGAGAATCAGCCCCAGCATTTT.

This clonotype has ten or more counts. This chain connects TRBV28 to TRBJ2-1, with 9 bases that match TRBD1. Germline V lookup: CDR1 MDHEN, CDR2 SYDVKM. The CDR3 spans 14 residues. The trim removed 8 bases at V and 2 bases at J, leaving 4 bases unmatched. The CDR3 protein is CASGQGSTYNEQFF. The CDR3 DNA is TGTGCCAGCGGACAGGGGAGCACCTACAATGAGCAGTTCTTC.

There are many counts of this clonotype. This chain uses TRBV24-1 with TRBJ1-2; 8 positions agree with TRBD1. After removal of 3 bases from V and 5 bases from J, the junction contained 4 bases not matched to a gene. This CDR3 is 14 amino acids long. CDR1 is KGHDR, CDR2 SFDVKD, per germline. The CDR3: CATSDLRQGYGYTF. The CDR3 region has the DNA TGTGCCACCAGTGATCTCCGACAGGGGTATGGCTACACCTTC.

This chain links TRBV27 with TRBJ1-4; the match to TRBD1 covers 9 bases. Germline CDR1 MNHEY, CDR2 SMNVEV (reference sequence). The CDR3 spans 13 residues. J was trimmed by 9 bases and V by 3 bases; bases with no gene match: 2. The CDR3 reads CASSFGTGQKLFF. The CDR3 DNA reads as TGTGCCAGCAGTTTCGGGACAGGGCAAAAACTGTTTTTT.

The rearrangement links TRBV19 to TRBJ2-4, with a possible D match to TRBD2 (6 bases). Germline CDR1 reads LNHDA; CDR2 reads SQIVND (reference sequence). Trimming cost V 4 bases and J 11 bases, with 18 bases left between them. This CDR3 is 14 amino acids long. The CDR3 reads CASSTPGAGDFQYF. CDR3 bases: TGTGCCAGTAGTACCCCGGGAGCAGGCGATTTTCAGTACTTC.

This clonotype was picked up many times. The rearrangement joins TRBV27 to TRBJ2-1; D ambiguous. The CDR3 is 12 residues long. Germline values: CDR1 MNHEY, CDR2 SMNVEV (reference sequence). The V end lost 8 bases, the J end lost 9 bases, and 14 bases lay between the germline ends. CDR3 sequence: CASGYRGGEQFF. DNA of the CDR3: TGTGCCAGCGGGTATCGAGGCGGTGAGCAGTTCTTC.

There are a few counts of this clonotype. V and J are TRBV12-3 or TRBV12-4 and TRBJ2-7; possible D gene TRBD2, 6 bases. There are 14 residues in the CDR3. Trimming took off 6 bases at V and 4 bases at J, with 16 bases between the two ends. The CDR3 coding sequence is TGTGCCAGCAGCCCGGGACTGAGACTTTACGAGCAGTACTTC. Translated, it gives CASSPGLRLYEQYF.

This clonotype was detected only a few times. This chain links TRBV4-3 with TRBJ1-2; TRBD1 might be the D (5 bases). The CDR3 sequence is 13 residues long. CDR1 LGHNA and CDR2 YSLEER come from the germline V gene. V was clipped by 3 bases and J by 10 bases, with 15 bases between them. The CDR3 here is CASSHITGASYTF. The CDR3 bases are TGCGCCAGCAGCCACATAACCGGGGCTTCCTACACCTTC.

This clonotype was observed a single time. The V gene is TRBV9, the J gene TRBJ2-5; TRBD2 matches 12 bases. Per germline, CDR1 SGDLS and CDR2 YYNGEE. The CDR3 runs 14 residues. Trimming took 6 bases from V and 7 from J; bases not matched to a gene: 7. The CDR3: CASTTGLAGGTQYF. As DNA, the CDR3 is TGTGCCAGCACCACGGGACTAGCGGGTGGGACCCAGTACTTC.

This clonotype appeared many times. One junction end disagrees with the germline gene, perhaps due to a read error. The gene calls are TRBV4-3 and TRBJ2-7; the D is unclear. Germline V gene sequence: CDR1 LGHNA, CDR2 YSLEER. This CDR3 spans 13 amino acids. The CDR3 spells CASSQDVSYEQYF. CDR3 in DNA: TGTGCCAGCAGCCAAGATGTCTCTTACGAGCAGTACTTC.

Many counts were recorded for this clonotype. The chain links TRBV5-1 to TRBJ1-2, with D tentatively TRBD1 (5 bases). The V gene lost 4 bases and the J gene lost 5 bases, with 24 bases spanning the gap. This CDR3 spans 17 amino acids. Per the germline V gene, CDR1 is SGHRS and CDR2 is YFSETQ. This CDR3 is CASSTIPGTRGRYGYTF. CDR3 nucleotide sequence: TGCGCCAGCAGCACAATACCCGGGACGAGAGGGCGATATGGCTACACCTTC. The full variable domain, with the rest looked up from reference TRBV5-1 and TRBJ1-2, is KAGVTQTPRYLIKTRGQQVTLSCSPISGHRSVSWYQQTPGQGLQFLFEYFSETQRNKGNFPGRFSGRQFSNSRSEMNVSTLELGDSALYLCASSTIPGTRGRYGYTFGSGTRLTVV.

This clonotype was seen more than once but under ten times. V and J are TRBV14 and TRBJ2-1; maybe TRBD2 (6 bases). This CDR3 region has 14 residues. Germline V gives CDR1 SGHDN, CDR2 FVKESK. V was shortened by 1 base and J by 9 bases, with 13 bases between the two germline ends. The CDR3 region is CASSQVGGPAEQFF. The CDR3, as DNA: TGTGCCAGCAGCCAAGTGGGAGGACCGGCTGAGCAGTTCTTC.

The chain couples TRBV10-3 to TRBJ2-1; 7 bases fit TRBD2. CDR3 length: 15 residues. V gave up 4 bases and J gave up 3 bases; unmatched junction bases: 6. CDR1 and CDR2 (germline): ENHRY, SYGVKD. The CDR3 region has the DNA TGTGCCATCAGTGGTAGTGGGAGGGACTACAATGAGCAGTTCTTC. Its protein product is CAISGSGRDYNEQFF.

This rearrangement joins TRBV7-6 to TRBJ1-4; TRBD1 might be the D (5 bases). Germline V CDR1 and CDR2: SGHVS, FNYEAQ. This CDR3 spans 13 amino acids. The ends were cut back, 8 bases at V and 6 bases at J, with 13 bases in the middle. The CDR3 spells CASAGGKYEKLFF. In DNA form, the CDR3 reads TGTGCCAGCGCGGGGGGTAAATATGAAAAACTGTTTTTT.

V is TRBV6-2 or TRBV6-3 and J is TRBJ2-3, with D maybe TRBD2 (5 bases). There are 15 residues in the CDR3. Germline V gives CDR1 MNHEY, CDR2 SVGEGT. V gave up 5 bases and J gave up 3 bases, with 15 bases separating them. CDR3 protein: CASSNAGISTDTQYF. CDR3 nucleotide sequence: TGTGCCAGCAGTAACGCCGGGATTTCAACAGATACGCAGTATTTT.

The genes are TRBV6-1 and TRBJ2-7; 8 nucleotides line up with TRBD1. The V gene end was trimmed by 6 bases and the J gene end by 6 bases; junction bases not matched to a gene: 10. This CDR3 region has 14 residues. Germline lookup yields CDR1 MNHNS and CDR2 SASEGT. The DNA of the CDR3 is TGTGCCAGCAGCCGAGGACAGGGACTTACCGAGCAGTACTTC. Translation gives CASSRGQGLTEQYF.

V is TRBV20-1 and J is TRBJ1-1; D is perhaps TRBD1 (6 bases). Trimming took off 6 bases at V and 3 bases at J, with 14 bases between the two ends. Germline V gene lookup returns CDR1 DFQATT and CDR2 SNEGSKA (reference sequence). This CDR3 has 13 amino acids. The CDR3 DNA sequence: TGCAGTGCCGCAGGGGAGGCGGACACTGAAGCTTTCTTT. This sequence encodes CSAAGEADTEAFF.

This chain uses TRBV29-1 with TRBJ2-3, with 8 bases identical to TRBD2. Germline loops: CDR1 SQVTM, CDR2 ANQGSEA. Trimming cost V 6 bases and J 4 bases; bases outside gene matches: 3. CDR3 length equals 12 residues. CDR3 region: CSVRGGADTQYF. The CDR3 DNA sequence: TGCAGCGTCCGGGGGGGGGCAGATACGCAGTATTTT.

The rearrangement uses TRBV6-2 or TRBV6-3 and TRBJ2-2, with 9 positions matching TRBD2. Germline lookup yields CDR1 MNHEY and CDR2 SVGEGT. The V segment lost 6 bases and the J segment 4 bases; nucleotides outside the gene matches: 9. The CDR3 has 16 residues. The CDR3 coding sequence is TGTGCCAGCAGACCCTCCGGGACTAGCCGCACCGGGGAGCTGTTTTTT. Its translation: CASRPSGTSRTGELFF.

The genes are TRBV28 and TRBJ2-7; no definite D call. This CDR3 is 13 amino acids long. Trimming cost V 2 bases and J 4 bases, with 9 bases left between them. CDR1 and CDR2 from the germline V gene are MDHEN and SYDVKM. The CDR3 reads CASSLNQFYEQYF. The CDR3 nucleotides read TGTGCCAGCAGTTTAAACCAGTTTTACGAGCAGTACTTC.

The rearrangement joins TRBV29-1 to TRBJ1-2, with D possibly being TRBD1 (6 bases). The CDR3 spans 12 residues. V dropped 4 bases and J dropped 7 bases, with 13 bases sitting between them. The germline V gene encodes CDR1 SQVTM and CDR2 ANQGSEA. The CDR3 bases are TGCAGCGTTGCGGGGGCTGCGGGTGGCTACACCTTC. It codes for CSVAGAAGGYTF. Using reference TRBV29-1 and TRBJ1-2 for the parts outside the CDR3, the full variable domain is SAVISQKPSRDICQRGTSLTIQCQVDSQVTMMFWYRQQPGQSLTLIATANQGSEATYESGFVIDKFPISRPNLTFSTLTVSNMSPEDSSIYLCSVAGAAGGYTFGSGTRLTVV.

This clonotype came up many times. V and J are TRBV12-3 or TRBV12-4 and TRBJ2-5; weak D call: TRBD1 (6 bases). The V end was cut by 7 bases, the J end by 3 bases, with 15 bases between. This CDR3 spans 14 amino acids. For the CDR3, the DNA is TGTGCCAGCAATGTCGGGCAGGGGAAAGAGACCCAGTACTTC. Translation gives CASNVGQGKETQYF.

This clonotype was counted ten times or more. CDR3 in amino acids: CASRPREETQYF. The CDR3 nucleotides are TGTGCCAGCAGACCCCGTGAGGAGACCCAGTACTTC. V is TRBV6-6 and J is TRBJ2-5; D uncertain. The V end lost 6 bases, the J end lost 5 bases, and 10 bases lay between the germline ends. The germline V gene has CDR1 MNHNY and CDR2 SVGAGI (reference sequence). There are 12 residues in the CDR3.

The V and J genes are TRBV29-1 and TRBJ2-7, with 7 bases lining up with TRBD1. CDR1 is SQVTM, CDR2 ANQGSEA, per germline. There are 11 residues in the CDR3. Germline trimming cut 6 bases from V and 5 bases from J; bases unmatched to any gene: 4. The CDR3 is CSVTGYNEQYF. Here the CDR3 DNA reads TGCAGCGTGACAGGGTACAACGAGCAGTACTTC.

The sample holds a few counts of this clonotype. The chain is built from TRBV19 and TRBJ1-5, with a weak D call TRBD1 (5 bases). V was pared by 7 bases and J by 6 bases, with 19 bases between. The germline gives CDR1 LNHDA, CDR2 SQIVND (reference sequence). The CDR3 sequence is 15 residues long. CDR3 residues: CASTPGRRGGQPQHF. The CDR3 DNA sequence: TGTGCCAGTACCCCGGGACGCCGCGGGGGTCAGCCCCAGCATTTT.

The V call is TRBV6-1, the J call TRBJ2-1; TRBD1 agrees at 9 bases. Germline trimming cut 6 bases from V and 7 bases from J; bases unmatched to any gene: 4. The CDR3 runs 13 residues. Germline values: CDR1 MNHNS, CDR2 SASEGT. CDR3 nucleotides: TGTGCCAGCAGACACAGGGGGCGGAATGAGCAGTTCTTC. Its protein is CASRHRGRNEQFF.

This clonotype appeared a few times. Written as DNA, the CDR3 is TGTGCCATGAAGGGGGGACACAATGAGCAGTTCTTC. It codes for CAMKGGHNEQFF. This rearrangement joins TRBV10-3 to TRBJ2-1; tentatively, D is TRBD1 or TRBD2 (6 bases each). Germline CDR1 reads ENHRY; CDR2 reads SYGVKD. Trimming removed 9 bases at V and 5 bases at J, with 11 bases between. CDR3 size: 12 residues.

The CDR3 protein is CASSWVRGVQYQETQYF. Written as DNA, the CDR3 is TGTGCCAGCAGCTGGGTCCGGGGGGTACAATACCAAGAGACCCAGTACTTC. The chain employs TRBV5-8 and TRBJ2-5; 7 bases line up with TRBD2. The trim removed 3 bases at V and 0 bases at J, leaving 11 bases unmatched. The CDR3 has 17 residues. Looked up from germline, CDR1 is SGHTS and CDR2 is YDEGEE.